The present T cell receptor beta chain was sequenced within a study of blood T cell repertoires in COVID-19. This table comes from immunoSEQ multiplex PCR, and its TCRdb copy is limited to in-frame clones, with some not included. The table lists roughly 60,000 clones, about 85% of them singletons. The CDR3 covers 16 residues. CDR1 is MDHEN and CDR2 is SYDVKM in the germline V gene. The ends were cut back, 2 bases at V and 0 bases at J, with 13 bases in the middle. The chain uses TRBV28 and TRBJ1-1; D unclear. Material for sequencing was peripheral blood. This TCR came from a human donor with acute or convalescent COVID-19. The donor label of this sample is uncertain. The CDR3 DNA reads as TGTGCCAGCAGTTTAAGATTCGGGATTATGAACACTGAAGCTTTCTTT. Its protein is CASSLRFGIMNTEAFF.